One and the same sample provided the 2 T cell receptor beta chains below, sequenced in a study of cytomegalovirus exposure and HLA in healthy donors. It was with 60 Vbeta and 13 Jbeta primers that the PCR ran. Measured with immunoSEQ multiplex PCR; TCRdb has only the in-frame clones, and not every one. This sample yields some 78,000 clones, of which more than 65% are seen a single time; approximately 10% belongs to the top ten. The sample taken for sequencing was PBMCs. These receptors originate from a woman aged 35 to 49 in good health and CMV-seropositive.

The chain joins TRBV7-2 to TRBJ1-1; tentatively, D is TRBD1 (5 bases). The CDR3 has 14 residues. Trimming removed 1 base from V and 10 bases from J, with 16 bases in between. Germline CDR1 and CDR2: SGHTA and FQGNSA. CDR3 nucleotide sequence: TGTGCCAGCAGCTTAGTTGGGGGGGGAACAAGAGCTTTCTTT. Its translation is CASSLVGGGTRAFF.

This clone was recorded only once. The V gene is TRBV23-1, the J gene TRBJ1-1; D uncertain. TRBV23-1 is treated as an ORF (open reading frame) with a function not yet certain. The CDR3 runs 14 residues. V lost 0 bases, J lost 1 base, and 6 bases lay in between. The CDR3 protein is CASSQSDKNTEAFF. CDR3 bases: TGCGCCAGCAGTCAATCCGACAAGAACACTGAAGCTTTCTTT.